Sequencing of this T cell receptor (beta chain) was carried out in a study of CD8+CD57+ T cells in acquired aplastic anemia. Study information: Sorted CD4+ and CD8+ cells gave a mean 3.2 ug DNA, range 0.2 to 27.4 ug.

It was genomic DNA that served as the template for profiling TCR beta VDJ and CDR3. In TCRdb, the reads were re-called with MiXCR into one record per CDR3 protein. This table holds 250,000 to 300,000 distinct CDR3 sequences, about 56% found once. With respect to this clonotype: Its antigen is not identified.

Study-wide results and caveats: There were roughly 30 CD8+ CDR3 sequences that occurred in both patients and controls. Controls did not differ significantly from patients in CD8+ Simpson's diversity.

The clonotype comes from a human donor with severe aplastic anemia or a healthy control (not recorded which). Sequenced sample: sorted CD4+, CD8+, or CD8+CD57+ T cells (not recorded which) from PBMCs.

The CDR3 spells CASSSLSGMGETQYF. The CDR3 bases are TGTGCCAGCAGCTCTCTTAGCGGGATGGGAGAGACCCAGTACTTC. J is TRBJ2-5 and V is TRBV7-8; 8 nucleotides align to TRBD2. CDR3 length: 15 residues. Losses at the gene ends were 4 bases for V and 4 bases for J; bases not matched to a gene: 8. Looked up from germline, CDR1 is SGHVS and CDR2 is FQNEAQ.